These 28 T cell receptor beta chains were all obtained from the same sample, sequenced in a study of shared clonotypes between healthy human individuals. Only in-frame clones appear in the TCRdb table, and some are missing; sequencing was by immunoSEQ multiplex PCR. This sample yields about 2.1 million clones, of which approximately 92% are seen a single time; about 1.6% belongs to the top ten. CD8 cells classed as naive were CD45RO-negative and positively selected for CCR7, excluding terminally differentiated effector memory CD45RA+ cells. Sequencing used naive CD8+ T cells from PBMCs. The receptors shown here come from a young man in good health. Some clones in this sample may be carry-over from other donors' samples.

The CDR3 DNA sequence: TGTGCCAGTAGTATGAGAGGGGGGTTACTGAACACTGAAGCTTTCTTT. This gives the protein CASSMRGGLLNTEAFF. The rearrangement joins TRBV19 to TRBJ1-1; D is perhaps TRBD1 (6 bases). The CDR3 is 16 residues long. V was pared by 3 bases and J by 0 bases, with 14 bases between. Per the germline V gene, CDR1 is LNHDA and CDR2 is SQIVND (reference sequence).

The count of this clone is one. The genes are TRBV28 and TRBJ2-2; D assignment may be TRBD1 or TRBD2 (6 bases each). Germline assignment: CDR1 MDHEN and CDR2 SYDVKM. The V gene lost 1 base and the J gene lost 4 bases, with 13 bases spanning the gap. The CDR3 spans 16 residues. The CDR3 sequence: CASSLLPGAITGELFF. The CDR3 coding sequence is TGTGCCAGCAGTTTATTGCCGGGGGCGATCACCGGGGAGCTGTTTTTT.

The chain links TRBV27 to TRBJ1-5, with D maybe TRBD1 (5 bases). This CDR3 has 15 amino acids. CDR1 MNHEY and CDR2 SMNVEV come from the germline V gene (reference sequence). V lost 3 bases and J 3 bases, leaving 12 bases between the germline ends. The CDR3 sequence: CASSFLDSYNQPQHF. CDR3 in DNA: TGTGCCAGCAGTTTCCTTGACAGTTACAATCAGCCCCAGCATTTT.

The CDR3 DNA sequence: TGTGCCAGCAGCCTCGGGTCCGGGGCTTTCTTT. The encoded protein is CASSLGSGAFF. The J gene is TRBJ1-1, the V gene TRBV7-6; D ambiguous. The germline V and J ends were trimmed by 5 bases and 11 bases, with 12 bases remaining between them. This CDR3 has 11 amino acids. Germline CDR1 is SGHVS and CDR2 is FNYEAQ.

This clone was observed a single time. This chain uses TRBV7-8 with TRBJ2-2, with D possibly TRBD2 on 5 matching bases. Germline V gene lookup returns CDR1 SGHVS and CDR2 FQNEAQ. V gave up 8 bases and J gave up 10 bases, with 20 bases separating them. This CDR3 comprises 14 residues. The CDR3, as DNA: TGTGCCAGCCTAACAACCTACGGGAAGAAGGAGCTGTTTTTT. Protein product: CASLTTYGKKELFF.

The chain carries TRBV28 and TRBJ2-2; perhaps TRBD1 as D (5 bases). The germline V gene encodes CDR1 MDHEN and CDR2 SYDVKM. The V and J ends lost 4 bases and 5 bases respectively, with 11 bases between them. CDR3 length: 14 residues. CDR3 amino acids: CASSSQGRTGELFF. CDR3 coding DNA: TGTGCCAGCAGTTCGCAGGGTCGGACCGGGGAGCTGTTTTTT. The complete variable domain, with remaining parts taken from reference TRBV28 and TRBJ2-2, reads DVKVTQSSRYLVKRTGEKVFLECVQDMDHENMFWYRQDPGLGLRLIYFSYDVKMKEKGDIPEGYSVSREKKERFSLILESASTNQTSMYLCASSSQGRTGELFFGEGSRLTVL.

The rearrangement uses TRBV27 and TRBJ2-7; the D gene is possibly TRBD2 (6 bases). In germline, CDR1 is MNHEY, CDR2 SMNVEV (reference sequence). Trimming stripped 2 bases from V and 7 bases from J, with 15 bases between. The CDR3 has 14 residues. The CDR3 DNA reads TGTGCCAGCAGTTTAGGAGGGTCCCTGGAGGAGCAGTACTTC. This codes for CASSLGGSLEEQYF.

The CDR3 loop reads CAGRVAGSPGELFF. CDR3 bases: TGTGCCGGGAGGGTAGCGGGATCACCCGGGGAGCTGTTTTTT. The gene calls are TRBV5-4 and TRBJ2-2; 8 nucleotides line up with TRBD2. J was trimmed by 6 bases and V by 10 bases; bases with no gene match: 11. Germline assignment: CDR1 SGHNT and CDR2 YYREEE (reference sequence). The CDR3 length is 14 residues. The complete variable domain, with remaining parts taken from reference TRBV5-4 and TRBJ2-2, reads ETGVTQSPTHLIKTRGQQVTLRCSSQSGHNTVSWYQQALGQGPQFIFQYYREEENGRGNFPPRFSGLQFPNYSSELNVNALELDDSALYLCAGRVAGSPGELFFGEGSRLTVL.

For the CDR3, the DNA is TGTGCCAGCAGTGACTACCGACGGATTAACACTGAAGCTTTCTTT. This codes for CASSDYRRINTEAFF. The chain carries TRBV6-6 and TRBJ1-1; D ambiguous. The CDR3 is 15 amino acids. V was pared by 5 bases and J by 2 bases, with 15 bases between. Germline assignment: CDR1 MNHNY and CDR2 SVGAGI (reference sequence).

Comments on this clone: The same CDR3 arises from other DNA sequences in this sample as well. The rearrangement joins TRBV27 to TRBJ2-1; 7 bases align to TRBD2. Looked up from germline, CDR1 is MNHEY and CDR2 is SMNVEV (reference sequence). The CDR3 consists of 15 residues. The ends lost 3 bases at V and 3 bases at J; junction bases unmatched: 5. The CDR3 DNA follows: TGTGCCAGCAGTTTCGGGCTAGCGGACTACAATGAGCAGTTCTTC. Its protein is CASSFGLADYNEQFF.

J is TRBJ2-7 and V is TRBV4-1, with 14 bases matching TRBD2. The length of the CDR3 is 18 residues. The germline CDR1 and CDR2 sequences are MGHRA and YSYEKL. J gave up 1 base and V 4 bases, and 9 bases lay outside the gene matches. CDR3 in DNA: TGCGCCAGCAGCCGGGGAGGGGGACTAGCGGGAGATTCCTACGAGCAGTACTTC. It codes for CASSRGGGLAGDSYEQYF.

This clone appeared a single time. The rearrangement links TRBV4-2 to TRBJ2-1, with unresolved D. The CDR3 covers 15 residues. V lost 5 bases and J lost 0, with 11 bases in between. Germline loops: CDR1 LGHNA, CDR2 YNFKEQ. The CDR3 loop is CASSLETSSYNEQFF. In nucleotides, the CDR3 is TGTGCCAGCAGCTTAGAGACGAGCTCCTACAATGAGCAGTTCTTC.

V is TRBV13 and J is TRBJ1-2, with D possibly being TRBD1 (6 bases). Trimming cost V 5 bases and J 5 bases, with 9 bases left between them. The CDR3 has 12 residues. Germline V gene sequence: CDR1 PRHDT, CDR2 FYEKMQ (reference sequence). CDR3 sequence reads: CASSADRYGYTF. Here the CDR3 DNA reads TGTGCCAGCAGCGCAGACAGGTATGGCTACACCTTC.

The V call is TRBV5-4, the J call TRBJ2-7, with 7 bases that match TRBD2. V trimming: 10 bases; J trimming: 3 bases; junction bases outside the gene matches: 16. CDR1 and CDR2 (germline): SGHNT, YYREEE (reference sequence). CDR3 length: 15 residues. CDR3 DNA sequence: TGTGCCTCTTCTTACAATGGGGGGGTAGGCTACGAGCAGTACTTC. This codes for CASSYNGGVGYEQYF.

The chain has TRBV25-1 and TRBJ2-5, with a tentative D call TRBD1 (6 bases). Trimming cost V 2 bases and J 4 bases, with 14 bases left between them. Germline CDR1 is MGHDK and CDR2 is SYGVNS. The CDR3 has 15 residues. The chain's CDR3 is CASSELYGGRETQYF. The CDR3 DNA follows: TGTGCCAGCAGTGAACTGTATGGGGGCCGAGAGACCCAGTACTTC.

CDR3 in amino acids: CASSLGGDTYEQYF. CDR3 in DNA: TGTGCCAGCAGTTTAGGCGGGGACACCTACGAGCAGTACTTC. The chain uses TRBV27 and TRBJ2-7; TRBD1 or TRBD2 may be the D gene (6 bases each). Trimming removed 2 bases at V and 2 bases at J, with 10 bases between. The V gene's germline CDR1 is MNHEY and CDR2 SMNVEV (reference sequence). This CDR3 is built from 14 residues.

This chain uses TRBV4-2 with TRBJ2-3; D is unresolved. The germline gives CDR1 LGHNA, CDR2 YNFKEQ. CDR3 length equals 17 residues. V was cut by 1 base and J by 0 bases, with 14 bases left in between. This CDR3 reads CASSQVGLFGSTDTQYF. The DNA for the CDR3 is TGTGCCAGCAGCCAAGTCGGGCTCTTCGGAAGCACAGATACGCAGTATTTT.

This chain links TRBV21-1 with TRBJ1-3; the D call TRBD1 from the table was never checked on the DNA. TRBV21-1 is a documented pseudogene. This CDR3 is built from 12 residues. CDR3: CASTFMPGQGYF. The CDR3 region has the DNA TGTGCCAGCACCTTCATGCCCGGACAAGGATATTTT.

This clone was detected only once. At one of its ends the junction is not consistent with the germline gene, which may arise from a read error. The chain carries TRBV28 and TRBJ2-1; 8 bases match TRBD1. CDR1 is MDHEN, CDR2 SYDVKM, per germline. This CDR3 has 14 residues. The CDR3, as DNA: TGTGGGGGGAACCGGGACAGGATGTACACTGAGCAGTTCTTC. Protein sequence: CGGNRDRMYTEQFF.

This clone was observed once. This chain connects TRBV18 to TRBJ2-6; the D gene is possibly TRBD2 (6 bases). V was trimmed by 0 bases and J by 3 bases, leaving 9 bases between them. The CDR3 contains 16 residues. Germline lookup yields CDR1 KGHSH and CDR2 LQKENI. Here the CDR3 DNA reads TGTGCCAGCTCACCACCCCCGGGGGATGGGGCCAACGTCCTGACTTTC. Its translation: CASSPPPGDGANVLTF.

For the CDR3, the DNA is TGTGCCAGCAGCTATACAGGGGGTAGGAGTGGCTACACCTTC. Translation gives CASSYTGGRSGYTF. The J gene is TRBJ1-2, the V gene TRBV11-2; 8 bases line up with TRBD1. The CDR3 contains 14 residues. The germline gives CDR1 SGHAT, CDR2 FQNNGV. Losses at the gene ends were 4 bases for V and 7 bases for J; bases not matched to a gene: 8. The whole variable domain, remainder taken from reference TRBV11-2 and TRBJ1-2, is EAGVAQSPRYKIIEKRQSVAFWCNPISGHATLYWYQQILGQGPKLLIQFQNNGVVDDSQLPKDRFSAERLKGVDSTLKIQPAKLEDSAVYLCASSYTGGRSGYTFGSGTRLTVV.

The chain uses TRBV27 and TRBJ2-2; a possible D gene is TRBD2 (6 bases). Trimming removed 3 bases at V and 5 bases at J, with 19 bases between. CDR3 length: 17 amino acids. Per germline, CDR1 MNHEY and CDR2 SMNVEV (reference sequence). The CDR3 region is CASSFISTAGTTGELFF. Written as DNA, the CDR3 is TGTGCCAGCAGTTTTATATCCACCGCGGGAACTACCGGGGAGCTGTTTTTT.

The chain is built from TRBV27 and TRBJ2-7; TRBD2 aligns across 11 bases. Germline trimming cut 4 bases from V and 2 bases from J; bases unmatched to any gene: 7. This CDR3 has 16 amino acids. Germline V gene sequence: CDR1 MNHEY, CDR2 SMNVEV (reference sequence). CDR3 DNA sequence: TGTGCCAGCAGTTCCCTGAGACTAGCGGGACCCTACGAGCAGTACTTC. This sequence encodes CASSSLRLAGPYEQYF.

V gene TRBV5-6 combines with J gene TRBJ1-1, with D tentatively TRBD1 (5 bases). V was pared by 3 bases and J by 5 bases, with 11 bases between. Germline V gene sequence: CDR1 SGHDT, CDR2 YYEEEE. The CDR3 runs to 13 residues. CDR3 in amino acids: CASSSVGGTEAFF. The CDR3, as DNA: TGTGCCAGCAGCTCAGTTGGGGGGACTGAAGCTTTCTTT. The full variable domain, rest sourced from reference TRBV5-6 and TRBJ1-1, is DAGVTQSPTHLIKTRGQQVTLRCSPKSGHDTVSWYQQALGQGPQFIFQYYEEEERQRGNFPDRFSGHQFPNYSSELNVNALLLGDSALYLCASSSVGGTEAFFGQGTRLTVV.

This clone was recorded only once. The rearrangement links TRBV7-8 to TRBJ2-3; D remains ambiguous. The germline CDR1 and CDR2 sequences are SGHVS and FQNEAQ. V was cut by 0 bases and J by 7 bases, with 2 bases left in between. The CDR3 is made up of 11 amino acids. CDR3 DNA sequence: TGTGCCAGCAGCTTAGCGAATACGCAGTATTTT. Protein: CASSLANTQYF.

The chain joins TRBV9 to TRBJ2-1; the D call may be TRBD1 or TRBD2 (5 bases each). Germline-derived CDR1 and CDR2 are SGDLS and YYNGEE. This CDR3 is built from 18 residues. V was clipped by 0 bases and J by 9 bases, with 25 bases between them. The CDR3 sequence is CASSVDWGRTLAEPEQFF. For the CDR3, the DNA is TGTGCCAGCAGCGTAGATTGGGGACGGACCCTTGCCGAACCTGAGCAGTTCTTC.

The V call is TRBV5-6, the J call TRBJ2-1, with TRBD1 matching over 7 bases. Germline CDR1 reads SGHDT; CDR2 reads YYEEEE. V lost 0 bases, J lost 14 bases, and 2 bases stayed unmatched. The CDR3 has 11 residues. As DNA, the CDR3 is TGTGCCAGCAGCTTGGGGCAGGGGGAGTTCTTC. It encodes CASSLGQGEFF.

V usage is TRBV7-6 and J usage is TRBJ2-7; D remains unclear. With 5 bases removed from V and 2 bases from J, the gap between germline ends came to 16 bases. Germline assignment: CDR1 SGHVS and CDR2 FNYEAQ. CDR3 length: 15 amino acids. CDR3 protein: CASSEVPGFTYEQYF. For the CDR3, the DNA is TGTGCCAGCAGCGAAGTTCCCGGTTTCACCTACGAGCAGTACTTC.